These T cell receptor beta chains were read from a single sample in a study of T cell responses to AZD1222 COVID-19 vaccine. Only in-frame clones appear in the TCRdb table, and some are missing; sequencing was by immunoSEQ multiplex PCR. This sample yields approximately 100,000 clones, of which around 90% are seen a single time; about 4.8% belongs to the top ten. The source material was peripheral blood, sampled on day 0 of AZD1222 vaccination. The receptors derive from an adult in good health. CDR3s include the opening cysteine and the closing phenylalanine or tryptophan. Fields, in order: V gene, J gene, CDR3 length, D gene, clone size, CDR3 protein, CDR3 DNA. The D gene is left open where the match is weak. The size of a clone is reported for some rows only, either as once, few or many, or as a class for expanded clones.

>TRBV5-6|TRBJ2-1|17|TRBD2|-
CASSPLTSGGIWNEQFF
TGTGCCAGCAGCCCCTTGACTAGCGGGGGGATTTGGAATGAGCAGTTCTTC
>TRBV5-4|TRBJ1-1|15|-|-
CASSWGVGDSTEAFF
TGTGCCAGCAGCTGGGGGGTAGGGGATTCCACTGAAGCTTTCTTT
>TRBV30|TRBJ1-2|15|TRBD1|-
CAWRRDRSLNYGYTF
TGTGCCTGGAGGAGGGACAGGAGCCTTAACTATGGCTACACCTTC
>TRBV6-1|TRBJ1-6|15|TRBD1|-
CASSEADRGGSPLHF
TGTGCCAGCAGTGAAGCCGACAGGGGTGGTTCACCCCTCCACTTT
>TRBV5-1|TRBJ2-1|16|TRBD2|-
CASRPPLAGDHNEQFF
TGCGCCAGCAGACCACCTCTAGCGGGGGATCACAATGAGCAGTTCTTC
>TRBV4-3|TRBJ2-5|13|-|-
CASSQDPGETQYF
TGCGCCAGCAGCCAAGATCCCGGGGAGACCCAGTACTTC
>TRBV5-5|TRBJ2-1|11|-|once
CASGYSFEQFF
TGTGCCAGCGGTTACTCTTTCGAGCAGTTCTTC
>TRBV3-1/TRBV3-2|TRBJ1-4|18|TRBD1|once
CASSQGFWQGATNEKLFF
TGTGCCAGCAGCCAAGGGTTTTGGCAGGGGGCAACTAATGAAAAACTGTTTTTT
>TRBV4-1|TRBJ2-2|20|TRBD2|-
CASSLPPRGAGGSGTGELFF
TGCGCCAGCAGCCTCCCCCCCCGTGGGGCGGGGGGGTCGGGCACCGGGGAGCTGTTTTTT
>TRBV4-3|TRBJ2-5|17|TRBD1|-
CASSQDMRTGGQETQYF
TGCGCCAGCAGCCAAGATATGAGGACAGGGGGCCAAGAGACCCAGTACTTC
>TRBV28|TRBJ1-5|15|-|-
CASHFRGIGNQPQHF
TGTGCCAGCCACTTCCGGGGTATAGGCAATCAGCCCCAGCATTTT
>TRBV6-5|TRBJ2-1|13|-|medium-sized
CASGSAGHNEQFF
TGTGCCAGCGGATCGGCTGGACACAATGAGCAGTTCTTC
>TRBV24-1|TRBJ1-2|14|-|-
CATSEPPGNYGYTF
TGTGCCACCAGTGAGCCCCCAGGGAACTATGGCTACACCTTC
>TRBV11-2|TRBJ2-7|14|-|-
CASSLDRGGYEQYF
TGTGCCAGCAGCTTAGACAGGGGTGGGTACGAGCAGTACTTC
>TRBV6-6|TRBJ1-5|16|TRBD1|-
CASSYWDRALYQPQHF
TGTGCCAGCAGTTACTGGGACAGGGCCCTTTATCAGCCCCAGCATTTT
>TRBV3-1/TRBV3-2|TRBJ2-7|14|-|-
CASSQLDNLGEQYF
TGTGCCAGCAGCCAACTTGACAATCTGGGGGAGCAGTACTTC
>TRBV28|TRBJ2-5|13|-|-
CASRTGGRETQYF
TGTGCCAGCAGGACCGGGGGCAGAGAGACCCAGTACTTC
>TRBV5-1|TRBJ1-1|14|-|-
CASSFLSGNTEAFF
TGCGCCAGCAGCTTTTTATCGGGGAACACTGAAGCTTTCTTT
>TRBV4-1|TRBJ2-2|15|-|-
CASSPADTATGELFF
TGCGCCAGCAGCCCCGCGGACACAGCCACCGGGGAGCTGTTTTTT
>TRBV27|TRBJ1-2|14|TRBD1|-
CASKYPGQGQGYTF
TGTGCCAGCAAATATCCGGGACAGGGTCAAGGCTACACCTTC
>TRBV19|TRBJ1-2|13|-|once
CASSGALPRGYTF
TGTGCCAGTAGTGGGGCCCTCCCTCGGGGCTACACCTTC
>TRBV10-3|TRBJ2-3|15|TRBD2|-
CAISQTSGTTDTQYF
TGTGCCATCAGCCAGACTAGCGGGACAACAGATACGCAGTATTTT
>TRBV11-3|TRBJ2-2|14|-|once
CASSLEGHTGELFF
TGTGCCAGCAGCCTGGAGGGTCACACCGGGGAGCTGTTTTTT
>TRBV5-6|TRBJ2-5|14|-|-
CASSSWNNQETQYF
TGTGCCAGCAGCTCGTGGAACAACCAAGAGACCCAGTACTTC
>TRBV4-1|TRBJ1-1|14|-|-
CASSYGPMNTEAFF
TGCGCCAGCAGCTACGGACCGATGAACACTGAAGCTTTCTTT
>TRBV4-3|TRBJ1-2|15|-|-
CASSQDLQGNYGYTF
TGCGCCAGCAGCCAAGATCTCCAGGGGAACTATGGCTACACCTTC
>TRBV5-4|TRBJ1-2|15|-|-
CASSSPGQADYGYTF
TGTGCCAGCAGCTCCCCCGGACAAGCCGACTATGGCTACACCTTC
>TRBV7-6|TRBJ2-7|15|-|-
CASSGGSRHAYEQYF
TGTGCCAGCAGCGGGGGCTCCCGGCACGCCTACGAGCAGTACTTC